This entry concerns a single T cell receptor (beta chain). Antigen: not known. Germline V CDR1 and CDR2: SGHRS, YFSETQ. Trimming left V 6 bases short and J 11 bases short, with 23 bases between. The CDR3 loop spans 14 amino acids. The data were obtained in a study of T cell responses to AZD1222 COVID-19 vaccine. Study-level findings and limits: Clonal diversity was possibly underestimated, and the donors were mostly white British, with more females. Seropositivity was recorded at baseline in only a handful of AZD1222 recipients. Regions left unmutated in variants are reportedly the target of nearly half of spike-specific TCRs. A rise in Spike-specific TCR breadth and depth followed two AZD1222 doses.

Sequenced by immunoSEQ multiplex PCR; TCRdb stores in-frame clones only, minus some. The table lists about 66,000 clones, about 90% of them singletons. The sequencing used peripheral blood, collected on day 0 of AZD1222 vaccination. This clonotype was obtained from an adult in good health. The gene calls are TRBV5-1 and TRBJ1-1; no firm D call. CDR3 nucleotide sequence: TGCGCCAGCAAAGTCTTCGAGTCCCTTTCATTGGCTTTCTTT. Amino acid sequence: CASKVFESLSLAFF.